A selection of T cell receptor beta chains follows, all from one sample in a study of control samples from healthy donors and cancer patients. TCRdb's table, derived via immunoSEQ multiplex PCR, lists solely in-frame clones and lacks some. The sample shows around 85,000 clones, 70% to 90% of them seen only once. Sequenced material: blood. These receptor sequences come from a woman in her fifties or sixties in good health. CDR3s include the opening cysteine and the closing phenylalanine or tryptophan. The order of the fields is CDR3 protein, CDR3 DNA, V gene, clone size, J gene, D gene. The D gene is left open where the match is weak. Clone size is not always given. Where it is, it says once, few, many or a class for expanded clones.

CDR3 protein: CASSGLAGVVFGETQYF
CDR3 DNA: TGTGCCAGCAGTGGACTAGCGGGAGTAGTTTTCGGTGAGACCCAGTACTTC
V gene: TRBV3-1/TRBV3-2
clone size: .
J gene: TRBJ2-5
D gene: TRBD2

CDR3 protein: CASSTTGGFGFF
CDR3 DNA: TGTGCCAGCAGCACCACAGGGGGCTTCGGCTTCTTT
V gene: TRBV5-5
clone size: .
J gene: TRBJ1-1
D gene: TRBD1

CDR3 protein: CASSPGQGLYNEQFF
CDR3 DNA: TGTGCCAGCAGCCCAGGACAGGGGTTGTACAATGAGCAGTTCTTC
V gene: TRBV7-9
clone size: .
J gene: TRBJ2-1
D gene: TRBD1

CDR3 protein: CSASQPGNTIYF
CDR3 DNA: TGCAGTGCTAGTCAGCCTGGAAACACCATATATTTT
V gene: TRBV20-1
clone size: .
J gene: TRBJ1-3
D gene: .

CDR3 protein: CASSLRQGASSNQPQHF
CDR3 DNA: TGTGCCAGCAGCTTGAGGCAGGGGGCGTCGAGCAATCAGCCCCAGCATTTT
V gene: TRBV5-6
clone size: .
J gene: TRBJ1-5
D gene: TRBD1

CDR3 protein: CASIGQGGIGELFF
CDR3 DNA: TGTGCCAGCATTGGACAGGGGGGTATCGGGGAGCTGTTTTTT
V gene: TRBV6-5
clone size: .
J gene: TRBJ2-2
D gene: TRBD1

CDR3 protein: CASSFRSGPRTGELFF
CDR3 DNA: TGTGCCAGCAGCTTCCGTTCCGGCCCCCGGACCGGGGAGCTGTTTTTT
V gene: TRBV13
clone size: .
J gene: TRBJ2-2
D gene: .

CDR3 protein: CASSSLRGVNTEAFF
CDR3 DNA: TGTGCCAGCAGCTCCCTGCGGGGCGTGAACACTGAAGCTTTCTTT
V gene: TRBV11-2
clone size: .
J gene: TRBJ1-1
D gene: .

CDR3 protein: CASSPGQDLFNEQFF
CDR3 DNA: TGCGCCAGCAGCCCCGGACAAGACCTCTTCAATGAGCAGTTCTTC
V gene: TRBV5-1
clone size: .
J gene: TRBJ2-1
D gene: .

CDR3 protein: CASSRGHGYTF
CDR3 DNA: TGTGCCAGCAGTCGCGGGCATGGCTACACCTTC
V gene: TRBV12-3/TRBV12-4
clone size: .
J gene: TRBJ1-2
D gene: .

CDR3 protein: CASTWTGGLSYTF
CDR3 DNA: TGTGCCAGCACCTGGACAGGGGGATTGTCCTACACCTTC
V gene: TRBV5-6
clone size: .
J gene: TRBJ1-2
D gene: TRBD1

CDR3 protein: CASSVRAGYESEAFF
CDR3 DNA: TGTGCCAGCAGCGTACGGGCAGGGTACGAATCCGAAGCTTTCTTT
V gene: TRBV9
clone size: .
J gene: TRBJ1-1
D gene: .

CDR3 protein: CASSSPEDSSQPQHF
CDR3 DNA: TGTGCCAGCAGTTCCCCGGAGGACAGTTCCCAGCCCCAGCATTTT
V gene: TRBV2
clone size: .
J gene: TRBJ1-5
D gene: .

CDR3 protein: CASSDGTGVDTQYF
CDR3 DNA: TGTGCCAGCAGTGACGGGACAGGGGTTGATACGCAGTATTTT
V gene: TRBV6-1
clone size: .
J gene: TRBJ2-3
D gene: TRBD1

CDR3 protein: CASSLKWGGEQFF
CDR3 DNA: TGTGCCAGCAGCTTAAAATGGGGCGGAGAGCAGTTCTTC
V gene: TRBV7-2
clone size: once
J gene: TRBJ2-1
D gene: .

CDR3 protein: CASSVGGGGGYGYTF
CDR3 DNA: TGTGCCAGCAGCGTAGGAGGAGGGGGCGGCTATGGCTACACCTTC
V gene: TRBV9
clone size: .
J gene: TRBJ1-2
D gene: TRBD1

CDR3 protein: CSASEGRDEKLFF
CDR3 DNA: TGCAGTGCTAGTGAGGGTAGGGATGAAAAACTGTTTTTT
V gene: TRBV20-1
clone size: .
J gene: TRBJ1-4
D gene: .

CDR3 protein: CASSDDRDLAGAETQYF
CDR3 DNA: TGCGCCAGCAGCGATGATCGAGACCTAGCGGGGGCAGAGACCCAGTACTTC
V gene: TRBV5-1
clone size: .
J gene: TRBJ2-5
D gene: TRBD2

CDR3 protein: CASSLPGLGANTGELFF
CDR3 DNA: TGTGCCAGCAGTCTCCCGGGACTAGGTGCGAACACCGGGGAGCTGTTTTTT
V gene: TRBV28
clone size: .
J gene: TRBJ2-2
D gene: TRBD2

CDR3 protein: CASSYRVNTEAFF
CDR3 DNA: TGTGCCAGCAGTTACCGCGTGAACACTGAAGCTTTCTTT
V gene: TRBV6-5
clone size: .
J gene: TRBJ1-1
D gene: .

CDR3 protein: CATRVGGTDTQYF
CDR3 DNA: TGTGCCACCCGAGTGGGGGGCACAGATACGCAGTATTTT
V gene: TRBV6-5
clone size: .
J gene: TRBJ2-3
D gene: .

CDR3 protein: CASSPGLAGLEQYF
CDR3 DNA: TGCGCCAGCAGCCCGGGACTAGCGGGGCTAGAGCAGTACTTC
V gene: TRBV4-1
clone size: .
J gene: TRBJ2-7
D gene: TRBD2

CDR3 protein: CATSREFSRADNYGYTF
CDR3 DNA: TGTGCCACCAGCAGAGAGTTCTCGAGGGCAGATAACTATGGCTACACCTTC
V gene: TRBV15
clone size: once
J gene: TRBJ1-2
D gene: .

CDR3 protein: CASSPPMRDGGNTIYF
CDR3 DNA: TGTGCCAGCTCACCCCCGATGCGGGATGGTGGAAACACCATATATTTT
V gene: TRBV18
clone size: .
J gene: TRBJ1-3
D gene: .

CDR3 protein: CASSPEDRGGNQPQHF
CDR3 DNA: TGTGCCAGCAGCCCCGAGGACAGGGGGGGCAATCAGCCCCAGCATTTT
V gene: TRBV6-2/TRBV6-3
clone size: .
J gene: TRBJ1-5
D gene: TRBD1

CDR3 protein: CASSFRAGGTGELFF
CDR3 DNA: TGTGCCAGCAGCTTCAGAGCGGGAGGCACCGGGGAGCTGTTTTTT
V gene: TRBV11-3
clone size: .
J gene: TRBJ2-2
D gene: TRBD2

CDR3 protein: CASSPDRIYGYTF
CDR3 DNA: TGTGCCAGCAGCCCGGACAGAATCTATGGCTACACCTTC
V gene: TRBV6-5
clone size: .
J gene: TRBJ1-2
D gene: .

CDR3 protein: CASSTGMDQPQHF
CDR3 DNA: TGTGCCAGCAGTACAGGGATGGATCAGCCCCAGCATTTT
V gene: TRBV2
clone size: .
J gene: TRBJ1-5
D gene: .

CDR3 protein: CASSPLGFSEAFF
CDR3 DNA: TGTGCCAGCAGTCCGTTGGGGTTTTCTGAAGCTTTCTTT
V gene: TRBV27
clone size: .
J gene: TRBJ1-1
D gene: .

CDR3 protein: CASSLDSGSIADTQYF
CDR3 DNA: TGTGCCAGCAGCTTAGATAGCGGGAGCATAGCAGATACGCAGTATTTT
V gene: TRBV7-2
clone size: .
J gene: TRBJ2-3
D gene: TRBD2

CDR3 protein: CASSNGRGRQQPQHF
CDR3 DNA: TGTGCCAGCAGCAACGGCCGGGGGCGGCAGCAGCCCCAGCATTTT
V gene: TRBV7-2
clone size: .
J gene: TRBJ1-5
D gene: .

CDR3 protein: CASSDQTFQPQHF
CDR3 DNA: TGTGCCAGCAGTGACCAGACATTCCAGCCCCAGCATTTT
V gene: TRBV2
clone size: .
J gene: TRBJ1-5
D gene: .

CDR3 protein: CASSPGRPGPSTDTQYF
CDR3 DNA: TGTGCCAGCAGCCCGGGGCGACCGGGACCAAGCACAGATACGCAGTATTTT
V gene: TRBV7-2
clone size: once
J gene: TRBJ2-3
D gene: .

CDR3 protein: CASSRQGQETQYF
CDR3 DNA: TGTGCCAGCAGTCGACAGGGACAAGAGACCCAGTACTTC
V gene: TRBV2
clone size: .
J gene: TRBJ2-5
D gene: TRBD1

CDR3 protein: CASSIGDRGSDTQYF
CDR3 DNA: TGTGCCAGTAGTATCGGGGACAGGGGGTCAGATACGCAGTATTTT
V gene: TRBV19
clone size: .
J gene: TRBJ2-3
D gene: TRBD1

CDR3 protein: CASSANTGGDIYF
CDR3 DNA: TGTGCCAGCAGCGCAAATACAGGGGGCGACATATATTTT
V gene: TRBV7-2
clone size: .
J gene: TRBJ1-3
D gene: TRBD1

CDR3 protein: CASSMTASKSEPLHF
CDR3 DNA: TGTGCCAGTAGTATGACGGCGAGTAAATCGGAACCCCTCCACTTT
V gene: TRBV19
clone size: .
J gene: TRBJ1-6
D gene: .

CDR3 protein: CASSPGQDYGYTF
CDR3 DNA: TGTGCCAGCTCACCGGGACAGGACTATGGCTACACCTTC
V gene: TRBV18
clone size: .
J gene: TRBJ1-2
D gene: TRBD1

CDR3 protein: CSVEIGNSDTEAFF
CDR3 DNA: TGCAGCGTTGAGATAGGGAATTCGGACACTGAAGCTTTCTTT
V gene: TRBV29-1
clone size: .
J gene: TRBJ1-1
D gene: .

CDR3 protein: CASSPDRGAYEQYF
CDR3 DNA: TGTGCCAGCAGTCCTGACAGGGGTGCGTACGAGCAGTACTTC
V gene: TRBV6-5
clone size: .
J gene: TRBJ2-7
D gene: TRBD1

CDR3 protein: CASSRPGQGFGGGELFF
CDR3 DNA: TGCGCCAGCAGCCGCCCGGGACAGGGGTTTGGGGGCGGGGAGCTGTTTTTT
V gene: TRBV4-1
clone size: .
J gene: TRBJ2-2
D gene: TRBD1

CDR3 protein: CATSRDLGQGSSYNEQFF
CDR3 DNA: TGTGCCACCAGCAGAGATCTGGGGCAGGGGAGCTCCTACAATGAGCAGTTCTTC
V gene: TRBV15
clone size: .
J gene: TRBJ2-1
D gene: .

CDR3 protein: CASSVSGGGNTEAFF
CDR3 DNA: TGTGCCAGCAGCGTTTCTGGCGGGGGGAACACTGAAGCTTTCTTT
V gene: TRBV9
clone size: .
J gene: TRBJ1-1
D gene: .

CDR3 protein: CASSQESGSSSYNEQFF
CDR3 DNA: TGCGCCAGCAGCCAAGAGAGCGGGTCTAGCTCCTACAATGAGCAGTTCTTC
V gene: TRBV4-1
clone size: .
J gene: TRBJ2-1
D gene: .

CDR3 protein: CASSPGTGGLSAQHF
CDR3 DNA: TGTGCCAGCTCACCAGGGACAGGGGGTTTATCAGCCCAGCATTTT
V gene: TRBV18
clone size: .
J gene: TRBJ1-5
D gene: TRBD1

CDR3 protein: CASSLKFADTQYF
CDR3 DNA: TGTGCCAGCAGCTTAAAGTTCGCAGATACGCAGTATTTT
V gene: TRBV7-3
clone size: .
J gene: TRBJ2-3
D gene: .

CDR3 protein: CASSQARLAGAIQETQYF
CDR3 DNA: TGCGCCAGCAGCCAAGCACGACTAGCGGGAGCGATCCAAGAGACCCAGTACTTC
V gene: TRBV4-1
clone size: once
J gene: TRBJ2-5
D gene: TRBD2

CDR3 protein: CASSLVSGAGLYEQYF
CDR3 DNA: TGCGCCAGCAGCTTGGTTAGCGGGGCTGGGCTCTACGAGCAGTACTTC
V gene: TRBV5-1
clone size: .
J gene: TRBJ2-7
D gene: TRBD2